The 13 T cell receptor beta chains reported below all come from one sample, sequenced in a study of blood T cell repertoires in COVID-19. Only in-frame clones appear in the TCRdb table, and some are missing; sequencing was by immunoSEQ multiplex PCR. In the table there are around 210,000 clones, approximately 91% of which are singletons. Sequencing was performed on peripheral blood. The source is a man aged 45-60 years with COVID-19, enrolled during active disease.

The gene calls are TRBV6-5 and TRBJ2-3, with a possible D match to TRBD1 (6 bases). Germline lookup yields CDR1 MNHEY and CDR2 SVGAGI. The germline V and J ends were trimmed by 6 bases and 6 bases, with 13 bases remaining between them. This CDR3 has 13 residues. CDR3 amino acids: CASRQGLRDTQYF. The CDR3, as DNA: TGTGCCAGCAGACAGGGCCTAAGGGATACGCAGTATTTT.

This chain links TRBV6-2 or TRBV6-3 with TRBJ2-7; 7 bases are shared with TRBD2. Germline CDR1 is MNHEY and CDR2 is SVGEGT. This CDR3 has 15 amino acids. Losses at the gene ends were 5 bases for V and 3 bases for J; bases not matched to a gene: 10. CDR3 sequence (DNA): TGTGCCAGCAGTCAATCCATCGGACTAGTCTACGAGCAGTACTTC. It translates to CASSQSIGLVYEQYF.

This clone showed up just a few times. DNA of the CDR3: TGTGCCATCAGGGGGCTTTTCGGTAGCAATCAGCCCCAGCATTTT. This sequence encodes CAIRGLFGSNQPQHF. The chain employs TRBV10-3 and TRBJ1-5; D possibly corresponds to TRBD1 (5 bases). The V end lost 6 bases, the J end lost 0 bases, and 12 bases lay between the germline ends. This CDR3 has 15 amino acids. From germline, CDR1 is ENHRY and CDR2 SYGVKD.

Here the CDR3 DNA reads TGTGCCAGCAGCTTGGGTCTAGCGGTTAACACCGGGGAGCTGTTTTTT. Protein product: CASSLGLAVNTGELFF. The chain combines TRBV5-6 with TRBJ2-2; 7 bases map to TRBD2. Unmatched junction bases numbered 4, after V lost 0 bases and J lost 2 bases. CDR3 size: 16 residues. CDR1 is SGHDT and CDR2 is YYEEEE in the germline V gene.

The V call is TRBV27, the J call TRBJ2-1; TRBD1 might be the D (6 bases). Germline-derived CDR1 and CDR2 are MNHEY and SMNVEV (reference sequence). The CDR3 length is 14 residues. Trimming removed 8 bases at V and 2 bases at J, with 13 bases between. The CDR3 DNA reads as TGTGCCAGCGGAGAACAGGGTCCCTACAATGAGCAGTTCTTC. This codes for CASGEQGPYNEQFF.

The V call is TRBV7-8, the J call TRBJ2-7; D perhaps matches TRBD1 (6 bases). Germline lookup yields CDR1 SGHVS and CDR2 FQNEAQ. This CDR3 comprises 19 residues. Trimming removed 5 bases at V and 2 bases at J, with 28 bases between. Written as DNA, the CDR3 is TGTGCCAGCAGCCACCTTCATACTCTTGGGACAACTAAAGCCTACGAGCAGTACTTC. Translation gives CASSHLHTLGTTKAYEQYF.

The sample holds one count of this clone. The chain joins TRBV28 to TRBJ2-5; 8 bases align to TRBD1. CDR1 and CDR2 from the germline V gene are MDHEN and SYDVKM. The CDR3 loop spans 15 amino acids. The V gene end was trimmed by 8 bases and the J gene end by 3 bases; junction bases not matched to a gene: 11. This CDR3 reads CASYSPPQGEETQYF. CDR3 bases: TGTGCCAGCTATTCTCCCCCACAGGGGGAAGAGACCCAGTACTTC.

The DNA for the CDR3 is TGTGCCATCAGTGAGTCGGGAGGAGGGCTGGGCACTGAAGCTTTCTTT. It is translated as CAISESGGGLGTEAFF. V is TRBV10-3 and J is TRBJ1-1; D is unresolved. V was cut by 0 bases and J by 4 bases, with 15 bases left in between. From germline, CDR1 is ENHRY and CDR2 SYGVKD. CDR3 size: 16 residues.

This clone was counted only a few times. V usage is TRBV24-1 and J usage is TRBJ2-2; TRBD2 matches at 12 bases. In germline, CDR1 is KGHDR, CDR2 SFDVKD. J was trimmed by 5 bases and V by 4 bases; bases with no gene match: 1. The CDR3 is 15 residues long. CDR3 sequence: CATSETSGSTGELFF. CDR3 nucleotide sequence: TGTGCCACCAGTGAGACTAGCGGGAGTACCGGGGAGCTGTTTTTT.

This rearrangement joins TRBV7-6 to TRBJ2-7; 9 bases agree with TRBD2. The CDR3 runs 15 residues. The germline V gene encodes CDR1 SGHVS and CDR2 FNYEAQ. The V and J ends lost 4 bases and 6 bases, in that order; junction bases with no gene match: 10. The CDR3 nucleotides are TGTGCCAGCAGCTATGGACCGGGACTAGCAGCCGAGCAGTACTTC. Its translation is CASSYGPGLAAEQYF.

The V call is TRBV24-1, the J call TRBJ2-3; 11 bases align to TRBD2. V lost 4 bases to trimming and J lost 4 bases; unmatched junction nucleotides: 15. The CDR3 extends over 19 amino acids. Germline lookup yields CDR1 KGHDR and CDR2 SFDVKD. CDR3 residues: CATSERRSGLAGGPDTQYF. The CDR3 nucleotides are TGTGCCACCAGTGAAAGGCGATCGGGGCTAGCGGGGGGTCCAGATACGCAGTATTTT.

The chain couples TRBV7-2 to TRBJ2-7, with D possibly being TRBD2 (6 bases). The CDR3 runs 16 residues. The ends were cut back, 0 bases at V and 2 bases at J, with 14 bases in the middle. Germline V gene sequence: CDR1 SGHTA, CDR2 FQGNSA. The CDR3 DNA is TGTGCCAGCAGCTTAGCCGCCGGGACTGGGCCCTACGAGCAGTACTTC. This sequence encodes CASSLAAGTGPYEQYF.

The CDR3 spells CASSQAIGGEQYF. CDR3 in DNA: TGTGCCAGCAGCCAAGCTATCGGGGGCGAGCAGTACTTC. V is TRBV3-1 (or the pseudogene TRBV3-2) and J is TRBJ2-7, with D maybe TRBD2 (6 bases). The ends were cut back, 1 base at V and 6 bases at J, with 10 bases in the middle. Germline CDR1 is LGHDT and CDR2 is YNNKEL (reference sequence). The length of the CDR3 is 13 residues.